This TCR beta chain appears in the sequencing data of a study of cytomegalovirus exposure and HLA in healthy donors. This clone appeared once. What it binds is unknown. PCR employed 60 Vbeta and 13 Jbeta primers. Assay used: immunoSEQ multiplex PCR; TCRdb lists only in-frame clones, some missing. The data hold about 110,000 clones, with roughly four fifths observed a single time. Notes on the study in general: The study flagged approximately 180 TCR beta chains as cytomegalovirus-associated.

The ends lost 2 bases at V and 1 base at J; junction bases unmatched: 6. The CDR3 spans 17 residues. Germline V gene sequence: CDR1 SEHNR, CDR2 FQNEAQ (reference sequence). V and J are TRBV7-9 and TRBJ1-5; 9 bases align to TRBD1. The sequenced material came from PBMCs. The sequence came from a woman aged 45 to 65 in good health and CMV-seropositive. CDR3 region: CASSLTGGAGSNQPQHF. CDR3 nucleotides: TGTGCCAGCAGCTTAACAGGGGGCGCGGGAAGCAATCAGCCCCAGCATTTT.